One and the same sample provided the 17 T cell receptor beta chains below, sequenced in a study of cytomegalovirus exposure and HLA in healthy donors. A multiplex PCR was run with 60 Vbeta primers and 13 Jbeta primers. TCRdb's copy holds only in-frame clones and misses some; the assay was immunoSEQ multiplex PCR. The sample yields around 150,000 clones, around 80% seen once. The sample was PBMCs. Every receptor here comes from a woman in her 30s in good health and CMV-seropositive.

This clone was seen just once. The gene calls are TRBV7-3 and TRBJ2-2; the match to TRBD1 covers 8 bases. CDR1 SGHTA and CDR2 FQGTGA come from the germline V gene. The CDR3 sequence is 14 residues long. With 3 bases clipped from V and 7 bases from J, the junction kept 4 bases outside the gene matches. The CDR3 loop is CASSFQGASGELFF. CDR3 DNA sequence: TGTGCCAGCAGCTTCCAGGGGGCAAGCGGGGAGCTGTTTTTT.

The chain employs TRBV7-9 and TRBJ1-2; D perhaps matches TRBD1 (5 bases). This CDR3 contains 15 residues. V was clipped by 0 bases and J by 3 bases, with 11 bases between them. Germline assignment: CDR1 SEHNR and CDR2 FQNEAQ (reference sequence). CDR3 region: CASSLAGATHYGYTF. The CDR3, as DNA: TGTGCCAGCAGCTTAGCTGGGGCCACGCACTATGGCTACACCTTC.

This clone was counted only a few times. The same CDR3 can be traced to other DNA sequences in this sample. The rearrangement links TRBV9 to TRBJ2-3; D might be TRBD2 (5 bases). The ends were cut back, 4 bases at V and 2 bases at J, with 17 bases in the middle. The CDR3 is 16 amino acids. Germline-derived CDR1 and CDR2 are SGDLS and YYNGEE. The CDR3 region is CASSPGERRYTDTQYF. In DNA form, the CDR3 reads TGTGCCAGCAGCCCTGGGGAGCGGCGCTACACAGATACGCAGTATTTT.

The table lists this clone with a few counts. This chain joins TRBV9 and TRBJ2-7; maybe TRBD1 (5 bases). The CDR3 totals 13 residues. V was clipped by 4 bases and J by 4 bases, with 12 bases between them. Germline CDR1 SGDLS, CDR2 YYNGEE. CDR3 protein: CASSSWQGYEQYF. DNA of the CDR3: TGTGCCAGCAGCTCTTGGCAGGGTTACGAGCAGTACTTC.

V gene TRBV18 combines with J gene TRBJ1-1; no definite D call. CDR1 KGHSH and CDR2 LQKENI come from the germline V gene. Trimming shortened V by 6 bases and J by 3 bases, and 14 bases separated the two germline ends. The CDR3 covers 14 residues. As DNA, the CDR3 is TGTGCCAGCTCCCGTACTGCGCGGCACACTGAAGCTTTCTTT. It encodes CASSRTARHTEAFF. Full variable domain (missing parts from reference TRBV18 and TRBJ1-1): NAGVMQNPRHLVRRRGQEARLRCSPMKGHSHVYWYRQLPEEGLKFMVYLQKENIIDESGMPKERFSAEFPKEGPSILRIQQVVRGDSAAYFCASSRTARHTEAFFGQGTRLTVV.

The chain employs TRBV4-3 and TRBJ2-3; D is perhaps TRBD1 (6 bases). This CDR3 region has 15 residues. Trimming cost V 0 bases and J 6 bases, with 13 bases left between them. Germline-derived CDR1 and CDR2 are LGHNA and YSLEER. CDR3 nucleotide sequence: TGCGCCAGCAGCCAAGAGGCCAGGGGTTCTGATACGCAGTATTTT. It translates to CASSQEARGSDTQYF.

This chain links TRBV30 with TRBJ1-5; 7 nucleotides align to TRBD1. With 4 bases clipped from V and 2 bases from J, the junction kept 5 bases outside the gene matches. Germline CDR1 is GTSNPN and CDR2 is SVGIG (reference sequence). CDR3 length: 14 residues. This CDR3 is CAWNPGQGNQPQHF. CDR3 sequence (DNA): TGTGCCTGGAACCCAGGACAGGGCAATCAGCCCCAGCATTTT. Variable domain in full (rest from reference TRBV30 and TRBJ1-5): SQTIHQWPATLVQPVGSPLSLECTVEGTSNPNLYWYRQAAGRGLQLLFYSVGIGQISSEVPQNLSASRPQDRQFILSSKKLLLSDSGFYLCAWNPGQGNQPQHFGDGTRLSIL.

This chain connects TRBV9 to TRBJ2-5; TRBD2 is a possible D gene (6 bases). CDR1 is SGDLS and CDR2 is YYNGEE in the germline V gene. This CDR3 is built from 15 residues. Deletions cut 3 bases from V and 5 bases from J, with 17 bases between. The DNA for the CDR3 is TGTGCCAGCAGCGCAGGCCTAGGAGGGGAGGAGACCCAGTACTTC. It yields the protein CASSAGLGGEETQYF.

The V and J genes are TRBV7-9 and TRBJ2-1; TRBD1 might be the D (6 bases). This CDR3 region has 12 residues. Germline V gene sequence: CDR1 SEHNR, CDR2 FQNEAQ (reference sequence). Trimming cost V 1 base and J 15 bases, with 13 bases left between them. The CDR3 region is CASSLGVTGWFF. The CDR3 coding sequence is TGTGCCAGCAGCTTAGGGGTTACAGGGTGGTTCTTC.

J is TRBJ1-1 and V is TRBV5-8; 8 bases are shared with TRBD1. Trimming at V came to 0 bases and at J to 5 bases, leaving 12 bases not matched to a gene. The V gene's germline CDR1 is SGHTS and CDR2 YDEGEE. This CDR3 has 17 residues. The CDR3 loop is CASSLDGQGAGGTEAFF. Here the CDR3 DNA reads TGTGCCAGCAGCTTGGACGGGCAGGGGGCAGGGGGAACTGAAGCTTTCTTT.

J is TRBJ1-1 and V is TRBV6-5, with D uncertain. Germline V gene data show CDR1 as MNHEY and CDR2 as SVGAGI. The V end was cut by 6 bases, the J end by 2 bases, with 16 bases between. This CDR3 is 15 amino acids long. CDR3 in DNA: TGTGCCAGCAGCTCGCCACGACTCGGTAACACTGAAGCTTTCTTT. Encoded protein: CASSSPRLGNTEAFF.

The chain recombines TRBV6-5 with TRBJ1-2; 7 positions match TRBD1. Germline V gives CDR1 MNHEY, CDR2 SVGAGI. The V gene end was trimmed by 7 bases and the J gene end by 7 bases; junction bases not matched to a gene: 9. CDR3 length: 13 amino acids. The CDR3, as DNA: TGTGCCAGCACCTTGACAGGGTATCGTGGCTACACCTTC. Its translation is CASTLTGYRGYTF.

This clone was found once. This chain uses TRBV4-1 with TRBJ1-1; D ambiguous. Germline CDR1 and CDR2: MGHRA and YSYEKL. This CDR3 comprises 15 residues. Trimming shortened V by 5 bases and J by 3 bases, and 16 bases separated the two germline ends. CDR3 sequence: CASSSPRRSDTEAFF. Written as DNA, the CDR3 is TGCGCCAGCAGCAGTCCTAGGCGTTCGGACACTGAAGCTTTCTTT.

The chain has TRBV7-2 and TRBJ1-2; TRBD1 matches 7 bases. V trimming: 5 bases; J trimming: 0 bases; junction bases outside the gene matches: 3. Germline CDR1 and CDR2: SGHTA and FQGNSA. The CDR3 loop spans 14 amino acids. The CDR3 protein is CASSRQGANYGYTF. The CDR3 region has the DNA TGTGCCAGCAGCAGACAGGGAGCTAACTATGGCTACACCTTC. The full variable domain, its missing parts supplied by reference TRBV7-2 and TRBJ1-2, is GAGVSQSPSNKVTEKGKDVELRCDPISGHTALYWYRQSLGQGLEFLIYFQGNSAPDKSGLPSDRFSAERTGGSVSTLTIQRTQQEDSAVYLCASSRQGANYGYTFGSGTRLTVV.

The V and J genes are TRBV19 and TRBJ2-1; 8 bases match TRBD2. In germline, CDR1 is LNHDA, CDR2 SQIVND (reference sequence). The CDR3 is made up of 15 amino acids. The junction had 10 bases not matched to a gene; V was cut back by 3 bases and J by 9 bases. The CDR3 is CASSIGTGGPGEQFF. DNA for the CDR3: TGTGCCAGTAGTATCGGTACGGGGGGGCCAGGTGAGCAGTTCTTC.

The chain is built from TRBV11-2 and TRBJ2-3, with 7 nucleotides matching TRBD1. The CDR3 has 15 residues. Trimming cost V 2 bases and J 0 bases; bases outside gene matches: 2. Germline V lookup: CDR1 SGHAT, CDR2 FQNNGV. Written as DNA, the CDR3 is TGTGCCAGCAGCTTAAAGGGGGCGAGCACAGATACGCAGTATTTT. Protein product: CASSLKGASTDTQYF.

The J gene is TRBJ1-2, the V gene TRBV27; 8 bases map to TRBD1. CDR1 and CDR2 from the germline V gene are MNHEY and SMNVEV (reference sequence). CDR3 length equals 16 residues. The V segment lost 0 bases and the J segment 4 bases; nucleotides outside the gene matches: 7. The CDR3: CASSLSWRDRLYGYTF. The CDR3 coding sequence is TGTGCCAGCAGTTTATCGTGGCGGGACAGGCTCTATGGCTACACCTTC.